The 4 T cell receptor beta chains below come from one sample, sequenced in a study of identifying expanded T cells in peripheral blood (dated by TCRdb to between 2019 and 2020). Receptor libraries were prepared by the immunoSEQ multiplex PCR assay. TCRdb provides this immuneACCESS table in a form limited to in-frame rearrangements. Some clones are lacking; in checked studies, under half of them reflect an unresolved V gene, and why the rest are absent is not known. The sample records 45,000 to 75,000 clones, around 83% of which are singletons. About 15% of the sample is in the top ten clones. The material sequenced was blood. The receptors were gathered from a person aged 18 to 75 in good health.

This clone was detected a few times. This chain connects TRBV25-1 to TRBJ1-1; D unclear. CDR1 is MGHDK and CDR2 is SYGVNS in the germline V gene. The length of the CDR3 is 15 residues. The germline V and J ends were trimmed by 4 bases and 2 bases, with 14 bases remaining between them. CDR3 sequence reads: CASSGVVYGNTEAFF. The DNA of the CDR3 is TGTGCCAGCAGTGGGGTGGTTTACGGAAACACTGAAGCTTTCTTT.

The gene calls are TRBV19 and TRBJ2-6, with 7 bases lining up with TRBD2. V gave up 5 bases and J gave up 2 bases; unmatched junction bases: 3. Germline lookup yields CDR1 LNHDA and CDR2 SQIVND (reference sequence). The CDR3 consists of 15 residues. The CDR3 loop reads CASSARGAGANVLTF. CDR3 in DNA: TGTGCCAGTAGTGCCCGGGGGGCTGGGGCCAACGTCCTGACTTTC. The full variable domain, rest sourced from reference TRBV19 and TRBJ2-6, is DGGITQSPKYLFRKEGQNVTLSCEQNLNHDAMYWYRQDPGQGLRLIYYSQIVNDFQKGDIAEGYSVSREKKESFPLTVTSAQKNPTAFYLCASSARGAGANVLTFGAGSRLTVL.

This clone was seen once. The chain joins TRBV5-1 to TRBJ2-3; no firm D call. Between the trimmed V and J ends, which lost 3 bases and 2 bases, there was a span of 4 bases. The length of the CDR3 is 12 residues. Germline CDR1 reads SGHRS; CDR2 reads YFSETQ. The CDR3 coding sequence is TGCGCCAGCAGCTACGACACAGATACGCAGTATTTT. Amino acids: CASSYDTDTQYF.

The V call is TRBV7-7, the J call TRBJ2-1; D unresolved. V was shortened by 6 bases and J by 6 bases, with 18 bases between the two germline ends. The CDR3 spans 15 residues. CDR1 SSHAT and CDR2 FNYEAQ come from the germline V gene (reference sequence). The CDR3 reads CASSPGKGLGNEQFF. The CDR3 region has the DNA TGTGCCAGCAGTCCCGGCAAAGGTCTTGGCAATGAGCAGTTCTTC.